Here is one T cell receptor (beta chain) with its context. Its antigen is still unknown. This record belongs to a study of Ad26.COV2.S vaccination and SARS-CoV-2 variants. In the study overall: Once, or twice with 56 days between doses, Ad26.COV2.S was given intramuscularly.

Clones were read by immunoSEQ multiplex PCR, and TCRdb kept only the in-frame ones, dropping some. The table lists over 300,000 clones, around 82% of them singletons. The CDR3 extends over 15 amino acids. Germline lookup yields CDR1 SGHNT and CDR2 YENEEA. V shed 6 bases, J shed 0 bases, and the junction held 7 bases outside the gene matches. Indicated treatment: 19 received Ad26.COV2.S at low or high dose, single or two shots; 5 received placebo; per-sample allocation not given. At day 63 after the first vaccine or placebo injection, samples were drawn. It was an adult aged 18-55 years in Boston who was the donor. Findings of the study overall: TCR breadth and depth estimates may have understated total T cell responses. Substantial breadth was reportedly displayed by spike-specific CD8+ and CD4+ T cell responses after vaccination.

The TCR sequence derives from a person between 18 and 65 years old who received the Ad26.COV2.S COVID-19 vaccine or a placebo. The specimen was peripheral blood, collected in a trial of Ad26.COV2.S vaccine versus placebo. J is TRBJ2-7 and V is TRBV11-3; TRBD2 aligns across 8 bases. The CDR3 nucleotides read TGTGCCAGCAGACAAGCGGGAGTCCCCTCCTACGAGCAGTACTTC. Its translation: CASRQAGVPSYEQYF.